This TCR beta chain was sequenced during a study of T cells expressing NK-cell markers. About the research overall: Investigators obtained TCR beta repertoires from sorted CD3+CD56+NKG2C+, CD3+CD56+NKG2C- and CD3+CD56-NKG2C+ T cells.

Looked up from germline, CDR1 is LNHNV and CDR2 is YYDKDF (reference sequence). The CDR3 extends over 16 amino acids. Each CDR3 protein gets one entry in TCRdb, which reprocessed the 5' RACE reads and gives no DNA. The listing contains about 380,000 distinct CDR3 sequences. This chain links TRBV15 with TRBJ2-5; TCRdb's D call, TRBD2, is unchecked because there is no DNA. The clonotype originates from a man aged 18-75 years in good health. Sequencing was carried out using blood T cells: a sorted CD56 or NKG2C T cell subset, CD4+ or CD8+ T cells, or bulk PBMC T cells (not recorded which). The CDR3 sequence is CATSRVRTSGAETQYF.